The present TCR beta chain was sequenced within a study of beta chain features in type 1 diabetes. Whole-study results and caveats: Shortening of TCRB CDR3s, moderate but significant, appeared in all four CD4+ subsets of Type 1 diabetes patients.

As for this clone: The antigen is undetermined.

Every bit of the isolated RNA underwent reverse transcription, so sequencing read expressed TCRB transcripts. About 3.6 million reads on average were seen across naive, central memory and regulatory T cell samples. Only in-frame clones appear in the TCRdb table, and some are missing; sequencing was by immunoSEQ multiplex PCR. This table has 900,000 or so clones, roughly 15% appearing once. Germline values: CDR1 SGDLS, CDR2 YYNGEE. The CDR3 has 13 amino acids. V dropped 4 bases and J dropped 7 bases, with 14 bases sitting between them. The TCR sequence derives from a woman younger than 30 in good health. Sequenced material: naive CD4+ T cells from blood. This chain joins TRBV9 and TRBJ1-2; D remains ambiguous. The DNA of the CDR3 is TGTGCCAGCAGCCCTTCCCCCAGCAGTGGCTACACCTTC. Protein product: CASSPSPSSGYTF.